One TCR beta chain is described in this entry. The record originates from a study of PD-L1 blockade in urothelial cancer. Sequencing used immunoSEQ multiplex PCR; TCRdb keeps in-frame clones, though not all of them. The table shows 49,000 or so clones, with 86% occurring only once. The ends lost 7 bases at V and 4 bases at J; junction bases unmatched: 14. The CDR3 consists of 17 residues. CDR1 and CDR2 (germline): LNHDA, SQIVND (reference sequence). Time point reported: pretreatment peripheral blood. Sequenced material: PBMCs, taken around atezolizumab (anti-PD-L1) treatment. The genes are TRBV19 and TRBJ2-1, with 9 bases identical to TRBD1. The source of this sequence is a man aged 55 to 70 with urothelial cancer. The chain's CDR3 is CASTQTGTGNRYNEQFF. As DNA, the CDR3 is TGTGCCAGTACTCAAACCGGGACAGGGAACAGATACAATGAGCAGTTCTTC.